The TCR beta chain under discussion was sequenced for a study of PD-L1 blockade in urothelial cancer. Study details: Blood drawn 3 weeks (second dose) and 6 weeks after treatment start was analyzed.

Germline V gene sequence: CDR1 DFQATT, CDR2 SNEGSKA (reference sequence). This CDR3 spans 11 amino acids. The V gene lost 5 bases and the J gene lost 4 bases, with 7 bases spanning the gap. Assay: immunoSEQ multiplex PCR; the TCRdb copy retains only in-frame clones and omits some. The table lists approximately 50,000 clones, around nine tenths of them singletons. Time point defined: peripheral blood 6 weeks after treatment start. The chain carries TRBV20-1 and TRBJ2-3; a possible D gene is TRBD2 (5 bases). The TCR comes from a man in his sixties with urothelial cancer. Sequencing was performed on PBMCs, taken around atezolizumab (anti-PD-L1) treatment. As DNA, the CDR3 is TGCAGTGCTCCGAGGGCAGATACGCAGTATTTT. It is translated as CSAPRADTQYF.